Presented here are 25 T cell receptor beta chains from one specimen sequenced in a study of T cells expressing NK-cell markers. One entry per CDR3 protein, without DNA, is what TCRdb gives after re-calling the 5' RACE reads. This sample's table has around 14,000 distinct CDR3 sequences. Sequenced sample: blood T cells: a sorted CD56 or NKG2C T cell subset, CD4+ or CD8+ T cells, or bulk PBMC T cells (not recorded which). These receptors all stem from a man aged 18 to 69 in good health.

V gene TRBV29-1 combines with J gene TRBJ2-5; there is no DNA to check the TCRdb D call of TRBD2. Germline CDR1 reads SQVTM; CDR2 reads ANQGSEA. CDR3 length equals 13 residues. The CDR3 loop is CSVGGSKRETQYF.

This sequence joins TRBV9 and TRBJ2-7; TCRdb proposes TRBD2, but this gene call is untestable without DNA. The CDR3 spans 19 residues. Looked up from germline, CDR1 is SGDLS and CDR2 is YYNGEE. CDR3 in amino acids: CASSYGASGGPGGLLEQYF.

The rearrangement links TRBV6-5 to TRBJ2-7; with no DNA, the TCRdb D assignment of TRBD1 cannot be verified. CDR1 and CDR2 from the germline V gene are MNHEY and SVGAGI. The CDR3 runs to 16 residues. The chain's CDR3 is CASSTSTGTVLYEQYF.

The CDR3 sequence: CASSFRTSGSVTYEQYF. This chain links TRBV12-3 or TRBV12-4 with TRBJ2-7; TCRdb indicates TRBD2, and absent DNA this call remains unverified. This CDR3 comprises 17 residues.

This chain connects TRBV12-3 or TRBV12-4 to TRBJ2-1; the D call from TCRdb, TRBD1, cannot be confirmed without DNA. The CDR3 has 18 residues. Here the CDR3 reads CASSLDGIRGTETYEQFF.

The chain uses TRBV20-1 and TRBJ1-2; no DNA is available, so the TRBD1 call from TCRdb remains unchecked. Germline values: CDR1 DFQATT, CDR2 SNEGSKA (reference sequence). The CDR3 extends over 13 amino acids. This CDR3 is CSARWERSYGYTF.

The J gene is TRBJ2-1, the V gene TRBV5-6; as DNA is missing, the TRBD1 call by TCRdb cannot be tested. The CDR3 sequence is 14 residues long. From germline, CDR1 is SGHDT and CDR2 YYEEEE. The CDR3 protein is CASTTRGVYNEQFF.

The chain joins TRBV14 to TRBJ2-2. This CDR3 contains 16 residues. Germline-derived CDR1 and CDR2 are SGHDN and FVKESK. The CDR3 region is CASSGVSHLGTGELFF.

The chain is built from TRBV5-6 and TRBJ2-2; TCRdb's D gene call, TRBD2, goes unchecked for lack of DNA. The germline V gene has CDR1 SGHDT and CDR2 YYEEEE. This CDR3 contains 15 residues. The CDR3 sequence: CASSRLAGEAGELFF.

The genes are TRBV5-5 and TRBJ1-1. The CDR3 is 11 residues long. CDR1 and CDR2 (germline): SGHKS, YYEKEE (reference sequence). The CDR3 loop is CASSLGAEAFF.

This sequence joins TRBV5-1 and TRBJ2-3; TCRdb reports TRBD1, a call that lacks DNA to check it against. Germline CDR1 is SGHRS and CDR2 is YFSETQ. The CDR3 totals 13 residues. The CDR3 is CASSGVWADTQYF.

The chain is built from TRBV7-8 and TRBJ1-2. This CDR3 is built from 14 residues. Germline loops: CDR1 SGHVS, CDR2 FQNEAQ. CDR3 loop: CASSLALAERGYTF.

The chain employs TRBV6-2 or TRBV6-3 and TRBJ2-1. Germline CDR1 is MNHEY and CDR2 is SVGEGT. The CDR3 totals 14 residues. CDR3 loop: CASSYSIISNEQFF.

The CDR3 loop reads CASSQGGIPGRGELFF. This chain uses TRBV3-1 with TRBJ2-2; TCRdb selects TRBD1, and the lack of DNA leaves this call unchecked. This CDR3 is 16 amino acids long. Looked up from germline, CDR1 is LGHDT and CDR2 is YNNKEL (reference sequence).

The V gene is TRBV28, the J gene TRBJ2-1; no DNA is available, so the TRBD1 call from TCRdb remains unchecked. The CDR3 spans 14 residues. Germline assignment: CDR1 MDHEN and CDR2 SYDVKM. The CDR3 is CASSLRGGINEQFF.

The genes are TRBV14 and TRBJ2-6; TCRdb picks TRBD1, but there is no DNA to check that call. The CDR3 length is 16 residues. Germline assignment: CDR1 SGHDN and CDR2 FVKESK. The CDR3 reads CASSQFGVAGANVLTF.

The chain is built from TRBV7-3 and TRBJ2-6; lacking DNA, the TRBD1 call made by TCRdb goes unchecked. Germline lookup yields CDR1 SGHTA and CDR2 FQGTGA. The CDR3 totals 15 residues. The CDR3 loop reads CASSFGHSGANVLTF.

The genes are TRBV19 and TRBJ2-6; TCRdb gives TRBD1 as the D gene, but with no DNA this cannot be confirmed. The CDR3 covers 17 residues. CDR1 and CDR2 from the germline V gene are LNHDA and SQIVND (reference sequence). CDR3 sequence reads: CASNRDRGQTGANVLTF.

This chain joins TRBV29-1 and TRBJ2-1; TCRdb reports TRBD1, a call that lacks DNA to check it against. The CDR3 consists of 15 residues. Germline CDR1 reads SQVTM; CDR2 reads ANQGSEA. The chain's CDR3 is CSVSSGGRGRHEQFF.

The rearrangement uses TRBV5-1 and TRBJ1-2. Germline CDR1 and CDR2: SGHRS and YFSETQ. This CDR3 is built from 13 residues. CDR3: CASSLNQWYGYTF.

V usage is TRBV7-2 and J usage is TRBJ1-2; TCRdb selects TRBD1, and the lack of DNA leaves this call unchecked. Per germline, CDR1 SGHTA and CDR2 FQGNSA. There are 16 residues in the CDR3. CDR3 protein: CASSLDFRGFSYGYTF.

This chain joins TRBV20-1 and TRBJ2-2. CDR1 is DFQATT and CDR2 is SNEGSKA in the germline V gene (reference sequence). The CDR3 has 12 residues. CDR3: CSARVKTGELFF.

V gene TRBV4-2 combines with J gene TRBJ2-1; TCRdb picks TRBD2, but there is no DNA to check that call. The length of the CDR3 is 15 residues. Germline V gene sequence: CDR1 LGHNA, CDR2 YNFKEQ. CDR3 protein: CASSQETSGGDEQFF.

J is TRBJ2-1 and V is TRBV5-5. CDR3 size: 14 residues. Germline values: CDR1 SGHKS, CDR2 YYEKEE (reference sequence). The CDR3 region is CASSLMLSYNEQFF.

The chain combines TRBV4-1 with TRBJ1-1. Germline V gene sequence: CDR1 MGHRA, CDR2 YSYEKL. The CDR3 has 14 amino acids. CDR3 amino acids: CASSQVQLNTEAFF.